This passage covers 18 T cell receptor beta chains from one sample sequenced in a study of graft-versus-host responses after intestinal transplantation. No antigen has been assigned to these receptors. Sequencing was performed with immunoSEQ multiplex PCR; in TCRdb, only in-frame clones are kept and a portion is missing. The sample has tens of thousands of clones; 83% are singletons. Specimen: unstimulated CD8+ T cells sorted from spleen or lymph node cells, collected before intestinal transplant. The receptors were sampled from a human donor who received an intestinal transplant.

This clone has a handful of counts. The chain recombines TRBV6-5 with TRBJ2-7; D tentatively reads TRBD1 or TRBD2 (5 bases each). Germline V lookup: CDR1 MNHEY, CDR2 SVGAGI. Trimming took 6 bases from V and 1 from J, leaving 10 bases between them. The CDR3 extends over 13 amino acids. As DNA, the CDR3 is TGTGCCAGCAGCAAGGGACGGTCCTACGAGCAGTACTTC. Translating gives CASSKGRSYEQYF.

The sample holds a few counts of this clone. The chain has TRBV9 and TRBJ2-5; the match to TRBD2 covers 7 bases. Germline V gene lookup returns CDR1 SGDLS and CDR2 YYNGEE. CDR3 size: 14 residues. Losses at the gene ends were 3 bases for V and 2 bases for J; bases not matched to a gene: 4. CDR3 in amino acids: CASSGPAGQETQYF. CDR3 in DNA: TGTGCCAGCAGCGGGCCAGCGGGGCAAGAGACCCAGTACTTC.

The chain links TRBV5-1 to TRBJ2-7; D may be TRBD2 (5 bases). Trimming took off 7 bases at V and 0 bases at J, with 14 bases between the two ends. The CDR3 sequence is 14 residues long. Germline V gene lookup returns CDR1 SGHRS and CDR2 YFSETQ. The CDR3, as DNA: TGCGCCAGCGGGCCCGACGGAGGCTCCTACGAGCAGTACTTC. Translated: CASGPDGGSYEQYF.

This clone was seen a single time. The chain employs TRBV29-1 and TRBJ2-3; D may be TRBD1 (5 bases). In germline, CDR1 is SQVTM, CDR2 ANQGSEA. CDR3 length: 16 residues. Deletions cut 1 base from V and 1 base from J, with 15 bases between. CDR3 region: CSVEARQITRTDTQYF. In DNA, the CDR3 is TGCAGCGTTGAAGCCAGACAGATAACACGCACAGATACGCAGTATTTT.

The CDR3 here is CATRHRRETAETQYF. The CDR3 DNA reads as TGTGCCACCAGGCACCGGAGAGAGACGGCAGAGACCCAGTACTTC. This chain uses TRBV15 with TRBJ2-5; no reliable D call. Germline CDR1 LNHNV, CDR2 YYDKDF (reference sequence). The CDR3 has 15 residues. V gave up 6 bases and J gave up 4 bases, with 18 bases separating them.

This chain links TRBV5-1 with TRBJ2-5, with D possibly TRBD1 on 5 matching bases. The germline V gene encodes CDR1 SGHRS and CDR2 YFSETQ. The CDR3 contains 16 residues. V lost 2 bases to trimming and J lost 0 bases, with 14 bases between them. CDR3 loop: CASSFPLRGHQETQYF. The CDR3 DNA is TGCGCCAGCAGCTTTCCATTAAGGGGTCACCAAGAGACCCAGTACTTC.

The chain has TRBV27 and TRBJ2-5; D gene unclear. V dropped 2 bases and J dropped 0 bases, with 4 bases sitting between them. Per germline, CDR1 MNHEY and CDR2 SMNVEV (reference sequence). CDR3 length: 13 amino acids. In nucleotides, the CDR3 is TGTGCCAGCAGTTTAGGGGACCAAGAGACCCAGTACTTC. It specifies CASSLGDQETQYF.

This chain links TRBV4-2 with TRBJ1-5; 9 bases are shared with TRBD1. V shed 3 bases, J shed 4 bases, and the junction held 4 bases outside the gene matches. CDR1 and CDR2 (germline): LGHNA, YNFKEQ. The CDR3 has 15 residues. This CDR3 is CASSQGQGENQPQHF. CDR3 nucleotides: TGTGCCAGCAGCCAGGGACAGGGTGAAAATCAGCCCCAGCATTTT.

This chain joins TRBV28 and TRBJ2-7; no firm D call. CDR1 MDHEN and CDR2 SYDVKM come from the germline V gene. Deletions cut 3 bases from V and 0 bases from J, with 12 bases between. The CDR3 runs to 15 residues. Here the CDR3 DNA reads TGTGCCAGCAGTTTCCTCGGACCGATCTCCTACGAGCAGTACTTC. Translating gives CASSFLGPISYEQYF.

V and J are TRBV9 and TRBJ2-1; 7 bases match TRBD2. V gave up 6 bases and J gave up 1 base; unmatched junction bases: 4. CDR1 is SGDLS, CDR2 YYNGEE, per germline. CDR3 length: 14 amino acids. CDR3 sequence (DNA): TGTGCCAGCAATCTAGCGGTGTCCTACAATGAGCAGTTCTTC. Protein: CASNLAVSYNEQFF.

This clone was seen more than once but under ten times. The CDR3 here is CARGGTRGNYGYTF. Here the CDR3 DNA reads TGTGCCCGGGGGGGGACCAGGGGCAACTATGGCTACACCTTC. The chain couples TRBV7-8 to TRBJ1-2, with D possibly TRBD1 on 6 matching bases. Germline assignment: CDR1 SGHVS and CDR2 FQNEAQ. V lost 11 bases, J lost 2 bases, and 18 bases lay in between. CDR3 length: 14 residues.

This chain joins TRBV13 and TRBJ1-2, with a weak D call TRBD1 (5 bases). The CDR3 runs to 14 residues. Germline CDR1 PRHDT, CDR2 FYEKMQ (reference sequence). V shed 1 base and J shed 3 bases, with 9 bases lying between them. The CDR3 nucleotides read TGTGCCAGCAGCTTAGTCGGCAGGGACTATGGCTACACCTTC. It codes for CASSLVGRDYGYTF.

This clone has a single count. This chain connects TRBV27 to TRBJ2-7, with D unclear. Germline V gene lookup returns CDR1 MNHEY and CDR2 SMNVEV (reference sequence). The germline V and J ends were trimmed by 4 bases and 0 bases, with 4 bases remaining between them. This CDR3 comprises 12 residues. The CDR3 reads CASSSPSYEQYF. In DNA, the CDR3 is TGTGCCAGCAGTTCCCCCTCCTACGAGCAGTACTTC.

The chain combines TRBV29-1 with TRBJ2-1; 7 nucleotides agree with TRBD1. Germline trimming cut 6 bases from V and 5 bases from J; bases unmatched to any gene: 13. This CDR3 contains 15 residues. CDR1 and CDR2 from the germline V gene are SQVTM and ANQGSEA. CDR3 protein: CSVPRGQVLDNEQFF. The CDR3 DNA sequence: TGCAGCGTCCCAAGGGGGCAGGTTCTGGACAATGAGCAGTTCTTC.

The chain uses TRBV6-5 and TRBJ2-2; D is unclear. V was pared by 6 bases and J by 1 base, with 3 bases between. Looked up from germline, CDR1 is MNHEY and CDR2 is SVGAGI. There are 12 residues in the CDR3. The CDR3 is CASRQNTGELFF. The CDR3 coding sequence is TGTGCCAGCAGACAGAACACCGGGGAGCTGTTTTTT.

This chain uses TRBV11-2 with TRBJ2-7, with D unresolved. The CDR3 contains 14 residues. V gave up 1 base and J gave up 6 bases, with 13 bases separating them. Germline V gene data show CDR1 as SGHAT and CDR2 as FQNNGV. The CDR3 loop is CASSLVAGSGEQYF. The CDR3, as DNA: TGTGCCAGCAGCTTAGTAGCAGGATCCGGCGAGCAGTACTTC.

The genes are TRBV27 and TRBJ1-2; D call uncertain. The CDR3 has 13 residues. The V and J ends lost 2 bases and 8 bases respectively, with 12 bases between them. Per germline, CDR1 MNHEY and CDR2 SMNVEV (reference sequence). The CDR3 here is CASSLTPAEGYTF. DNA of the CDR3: TGTGCCAGCAGTTTAACCCCGGCGGAGGGCTACACCTTC.

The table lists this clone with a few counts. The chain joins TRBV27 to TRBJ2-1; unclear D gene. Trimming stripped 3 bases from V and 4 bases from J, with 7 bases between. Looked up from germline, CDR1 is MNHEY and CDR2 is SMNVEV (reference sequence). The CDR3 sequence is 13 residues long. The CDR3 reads CASSLPSYNEQFF. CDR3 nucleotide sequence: TGTGCCAGCAGTTTGCCCTCGTACAATGAGCAGTTCTTC.